The 17 T cell receptor beta chains below come from one sample, sequenced in a study of CD8+CD57+ T cells in acquired aplastic anemia. The study profiled TCR beta VDJ and CDR3 using genomic DNA as template. One entry per CDR3 protein, called by TCRdb with MiXCR from the reads. The sample lists over 150,000 distinct CDR3 sequences; around 50% were seen once. Sequencing used sorted CD4+, CD8+, or CD8+CD57+ T cells (not recorded which) from PBMCs. These receptors all come from a human donor in good health, serving as a control.

The CDR3: CASSVSSGRFDEQFF. CDR3 bases: TGTGCCAGCAGCGTATCTAGCGGGAGATTTGATGAGCAGTTCTTC. J is TRBJ2-1 and V is TRBV9; 10 nucleotides agree with TRBD2. Germline V gene data show CDR1 as SGDLS and CDR2 as YYNGEE. CDR3 size: 15 residues. V shed 1 base, J shed 8 bases, and the junction held 6 bases outside the gene matches.

This clonotype was recorded at least ten times. The V and J genes are TRBV5-1 and TRBJ2-1, with TRBD2 identical over 12 bases. The J segment lost 4 bases and the V segment lost 0 bases, leaving 8 bases of the junction unmatched. This CDR3 region has 18 residues. Germline lookup yields CDR1 SGHRS and CDR2 YFSETQ. CDR3 sequence: CASSLGLAGALDYNEQFF. CDR3 bases: TGCGCCAGCAGCTTGGGACTAGCGGGGGCCCTAGATTACAATGAGCAGTTCTTC.

This rearrangement joins TRBV2 to TRBJ1-2; 9 bases line up with TRBD1. This CDR3 is built from 13 residues. V shed 5 bases and J 8 bases; nucleotides not matched to a gene: 6. From germline, CDR1 is SNHLY and CDR2 FYNNEI. CDR3 sequence: CASSRGTGSGYTF. CDR3 DNA sequence: TGTGCCAGCAGTAGAGGGACAGGGAGCGGCTACACCTTC. The full variable domain, completed using reference TRBV2 and TRBJ1-2, is EPEVTQTPSHQVTQMGQEVILRCVPISNHLYFYWYRQILGQKVEFLVSFYNNEISEKSEIFDDQFSVERPDGSNFTLKIRSTKLEDSAMYFCASSRGTGSGYTFGSGTRLTVV.

This clonotype was seen just once. The chain couples TRBV5-1 to TRBJ2-2; maybe TRBD2 (6 bases). From germline, CDR1 is SGHRS and CDR2 YFSETQ. There are 13 residues in the CDR3. The V and J ends lost 5 bases and 7 bases respectively, with 12 bases between them. The CDR3, as DNA: TGCGCCAGCAGTGTAAAGACTAGCGGGGAGCTGTTTTTT. Protein: CASSVKTSGELFF.

The table lists this clonotype with a few counts. With a much larger clone just one base away, this may be a read error. The chain combines TRBV7-9 with TRBJ2-1, with 9 bases aligning to TRBD2. Per germline, CDR1 SEHNR and CDR2 FQNEAQ (reference sequence). This CDR3 comprises 18 residues. V lost 3 bases to trimming and J lost 0 bases; unmatched junction nucleotides: 9. The DNA for the CDR3 is TGTGCCAGCAGCTTGCGGGGGGGTCGTATGGGCTCCTACAATGAGCAGTTCTTC. It encodes CASSLRGGRMGSYNEQFF.

The chain uses TRBV20-1 and TRBJ2-1; 10 bases agree with TRBD2. Unmatched junction bases numbered 11, after V lost 8 bases and J lost 7 bases. CDR3 length: 14 amino acids. Germline CDR1 reads DFQATT; CDR2 reads SNEGSKA (reference sequence). CDR3 protein: CSLRSSGGWNEQFF. The CDR3 DNA reads as TGCAGTTTACGGTCTAGCGGGGGTTGGAATGAGCAGTTCTTC.

J is TRBJ1-1 and V is TRBV15, with 7 bases fitting TRBD1. The V gene end was trimmed by 1 base and the J gene end by 2 bases; junction bases not matched to a gene: 7. CDR3 size: 16 residues. The germline CDR1 and CDR2 sequences are LNHNV and YYDKDF (reference sequence). The CDR3 loop reads CATSRGPDRRNTEAFF. CDR3 coding DNA: TGTGCCACCAGCAGAGGCCCGGACAGGCGAAACACTGAAGCTTTCTTT.

Only a few counts were recorded for this clonotype. The J gene is TRBJ2-3, the V gene TRBV11-2, with unresolved D. The CDR3 contains 14 residues. The germline V gene has CDR1 SGHAT and CDR2 FQNNGV. Trimming shortened V by 1 base and J by 1 base, and 6 bases separated the two germline ends. The CDR3 is CASSLGWRTDTQYF. DNA for the CDR3: TGTGCCAGCAGCTTAGGGTGGCGCACAGATACGCAGTATTTT.

This clonotype was seen many times. The chain has TRBV7-3 and TRBJ1-1; no clear D gene. Per germline, CDR1 SGHTA and CDR2 FQGTGA. V was shortened by 5 bases and J by 2 bases, with 12 bases between the two germline ends. CDR3 length: 14 residues. This CDR3 reads CASSLNGRNTEAFF. In DNA, the CDR3 is TGTGCCAGCAGCCTCAACGGGCGTAACACTGAAGCTTTCTTT.

This rearrangement joins TRBV6-6 to TRBJ2-2, with 8 bases matching TRBD1. CDR1 and CDR2 from the germline V gene are MNHNY and SVGAGI (reference sequence). The CDR3 length is 13 residues. CDR3: CASGTGNTGELFF. CDR3 DNA sequence: TGTGCTTCGGGGACAGGGAACACCGGGGAGCTGTTTTTT.

The V gene is TRBV20-1, the J gene TRBJ1-1; possible D gene TRBD1, 6 bases. CDR3 length: 14 amino acids. The germline V and J ends were trimmed by 0 bases and 0 bases, with 8 bases remaining between them. Germline V gives CDR1 DFQATT, CDR2 SNEGSKA (reference sequence). The CDR3 reads CSARDHRVNTEAFF. Here the CDR3 DNA reads TGCAGTGCTAGAGATCACAGGGTGAACACTGAAGCTTTCTTT.

This clonotype was observed a few times. The chain links TRBV9 to TRBJ1-3; a weak D match, TRBD1 (5 bases). CDR1 SGDLS and CDR2 YYNGEE come from the germline V gene. Trimming removed 4 bases at V and 0 bases at J, with 11 bases between. The CDR3 sequence is 15 residues long. The CDR3 sequence is CASSQDSHSGNTIYF. CDR3 in DNA: TGTGCCAGCAGCCAAGACAGTCACTCTGGAAACACCATATATTTT.

Regarding this clonotype: At one boundary the junction diverges from the germline segment, which might be a read error. The chain joins TRBV24-1 to TRBJ2-1; the D gene is possibly TRBD2 (6 bases). Germline CDR1 KGHDR, CDR2 SFDVKD. This CDR3 is 16 amino acids long. The CDR3 DNA reads TGTGCCACCAGTGATTTGGGCTACGGGAGATCGGATGAGCGGTCCTTC. Its translation is CATSDLGYGRSDERSF.

The CDR3 bases are TGTGCCAGCCGCAGCCTTGGGGCGCTCCCTGAAGCTTTCTTT. This codes for CASRSLGALPEAFF. The chain links TRBV25-1 to TRBJ1-1; a weak D match, TRBD1 (5 bases). The germline V gene encodes CDR1 MGHDK and CDR2 SYGVNS. The CDR3 contains 14 residues. V lost 8 bases and J 6 bases, leaving 19 bases between the germline ends. Supplemented by reference TRBV25-1 and TRBJ1-1, the full variable domain reads EADIYQTPRYLVIGTGKKITLECSQTMGHDKMYWYQQDPGMELHLIHYSYGVNSTEKGDLSSESTVSRIRTEHFPLTLESARPSHTSQYLCASRSLGALPEAFFGQGTRLTVV.

This chain connects TRBV20-1 to TRBJ1-5; 8 bases match TRBD1. The CDR3 extends over 17 amino acids. Germline V gives CDR1 DFQATT, CDR2 SNEGSKA (reference sequence). The junction had 14 bases not matched to a gene; V was cut back by 3 bases and J by 4 bases. CDR3 in DNA: TGCAGTGCTAGTCAGGGTGCAGGGACAGGCACTAATCAGCCCCAGCATTTT. Translation gives CSASQGAGTGTNQPQHF.

Regarding this clonotype: Because the CDR3 is missing its conserved closing phenylalanine or tryptophan, this is likely a read error. The rearrangement uses TRBV10-3 and TRBJ2-7; TRBD1 might be the D (7 bases). Trimming shortened V by 6 bases and J by 5 bases, and 14 bases separated the two germline ends. Germline V gene lookup returns CDR1 ENHRY and CDR2 SYGVKD. The CDR3 is 13 residues long. DNA of the CDR3: TGTGCCATCAGCTCGACAGGGACTCACGAGCAGTACCTC. Protein product: CAISSTGTHEQYL.

J is TRBJ1-2 and V is TRBV5-1; D is undetermined. The CDR3 extends over 15 amino acids. Trimming took 0 bases from V and 0 from J, leaving 9 bases between them. Germline lookup yields CDR1 SGHRS and CDR2 YFSETQ. Here the CDR3 reads CASSLAGTANYGYTF. The CDR3 nucleotides are TGCGCCAGCAGCTTGGCCGGAACAGCTAACTATGGCTACACCTTC.